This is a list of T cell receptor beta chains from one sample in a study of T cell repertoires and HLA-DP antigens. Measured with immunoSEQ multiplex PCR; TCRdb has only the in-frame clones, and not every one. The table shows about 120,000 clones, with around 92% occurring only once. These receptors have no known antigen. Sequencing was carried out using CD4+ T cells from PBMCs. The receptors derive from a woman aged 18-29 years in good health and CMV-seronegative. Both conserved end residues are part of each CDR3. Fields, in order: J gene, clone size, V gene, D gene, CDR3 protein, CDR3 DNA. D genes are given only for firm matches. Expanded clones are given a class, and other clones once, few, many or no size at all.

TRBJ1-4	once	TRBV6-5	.	CASSVAPELFF	TGTGCCAGCAGTGTCGCACCCGAACTGTTTTTT
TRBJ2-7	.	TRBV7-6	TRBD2	CASASLGASGYEQYF	TGTGCCAGCGCCTCCCTCGGGGCTAGCGGGTACGAGCAGTACTTC
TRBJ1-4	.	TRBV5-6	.	CASSLWGGVDEKLFF	TGTGCCAGCAGCTTGTGGGGCGGAGTAGATGAAAAACTGTTTTTT
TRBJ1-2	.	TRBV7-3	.	CASSLNGGYGYTF	TGTGCCAGCAGCCTCAACGGAGGGTATGGCTACACCTTC
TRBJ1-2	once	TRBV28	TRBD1	CASSSSGTVYGYTF	TGTGCCAGCAGTTCAAGTGGGACAGTCTATGGCTACACCTTC
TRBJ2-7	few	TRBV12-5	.	CASGLSETSRYEQYF	TGTGCTAGTGGTTTGAGTGAAACCTCCCGCTACGAGCAGTACTTC
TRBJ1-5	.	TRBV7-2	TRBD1	CASSLGGGGNQPQHF	TGTGCCAGCAGCTTAGGAGGGGGCGGCAATCAGCCCCAGCATTTT
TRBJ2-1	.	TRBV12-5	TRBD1	CASGPGQGARNEQFF	TGTGCTAGTGGCCCCGGACAGGGGGCACGCAATGAGCAGTTCTTC
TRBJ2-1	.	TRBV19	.	CASEAGSYNEQFF	TGTGCCAGTGAAGCAGGGTCCTACAATGAGCAGTTCTTC
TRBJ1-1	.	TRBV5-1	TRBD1	CASSLAGTVGAFF	TGCGCCAGCAGCTTGGCGGGGACAGTCGGGGCTTTCTTT
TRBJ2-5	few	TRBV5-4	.	CASSLGSGRFRSQETQYF	TGTGCCAGCAGCTTAGGATCAGGACGGTTCAGAAGCCAAGAGACCCAGTACTTC
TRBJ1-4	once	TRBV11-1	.	CASSPTGGGKLFF	TGTGCCAGCAGCCCCACTGGGGGCGGAAAACTGTTTTTT
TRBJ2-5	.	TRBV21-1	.	CASSTFGGGHKETQYF	TGTGCCAGCAGCACGTTTGGGGGGGGGCATAAAGAGACCCAGTACTTC
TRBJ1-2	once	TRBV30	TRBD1	CAWSPGGTGNYGYTF	TGTGCCTGGAGTCCTGGGGGGACAGGGAACTATGGCTACACCTTC
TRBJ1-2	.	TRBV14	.	CASSQRLGYGYTF	TGTGCCAGCAGCCAGCGACTGGGCTATGGCTACACCTTC
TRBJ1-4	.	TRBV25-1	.	CASSENAPTNEKLFF	TGTGCCAGCAGTGAAAACGCTCCAACTAATGAAAAACTGTTTTTT
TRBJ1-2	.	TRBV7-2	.	CASSLETGIGTVGYTF	TGTGCCAGCAGCTTAGAAACGGGGATAGGGACCGTTGGCTACACCTTC
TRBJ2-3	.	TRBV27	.	CASSGPRRYTDTQYF	TGTGCCAGCAGCGGGCCACGGCGGTACACAGATACGCAGTATTTT
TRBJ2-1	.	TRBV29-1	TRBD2	CSVEGLAGPAYNEQFF	TGCAGCGTTGAAGGGCTAGCGGGCCCCGCCTACAATGAGCAGTTCTTC
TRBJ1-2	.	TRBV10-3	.	CAIFPGDTAGYYGYTF	TGTGCCATCTTCCCAGGAGACACCGCGGGTTACTATGGCTACACCTTC